The rows below give T cell receptor beta chains drawn from one sample of a study of CD8 T cells in ankylosing spondylitis. TCRdb reanalysed the 5' RACE reads using MiXCR and keeps one entry per CDR3 protein. The table includes 6,000 to 7,500 distinct CDR3 sequences, around 2.8% detected once. Sequences were obtained from blood, either unsorted or a sorted T cell fraction (not recorded which). These receptor sequences come from a female donor with ankylosing spondylitis or in good health (not recorded which). Both conserved end residues are part of each CDR3. Fields, in order: J gene, D gene, CDR3 length, clone size, V gene, CDR3 protein, CDR3 DNA. A D gene is named only where the DNA matches it firmly. Clone sizes are shown as once, few, many or a size class.

J gene: TRBJ2-1
D gene: TRBD2
CDR3 length: 15
clone size: many
V gene: TRBV9
CDR3 protein: CASSVGTSVYNEQFF
CDR3 DNA: TGTGCCAGCAGCGTCGGGACTAGCGTATACAATGAGCAGTTCTTC

J gene: TRBJ1-1
D gene: TRBD1
CDR3 length: 13
clone size: many
V gene: TRBV9
CDR3 protein: CASSDDRAVEAFF
CDR3 DNA: TGTGCCAGCAGCGACGACAGGGCAGTTGAAGCTTTCTTT

J gene: TRBJ2-1
D gene: TRBD2
CDR3 length: 16
clone size: many
V gene: TRBV9
CDR3 protein: CASSVESGSSYNEQFF
CDR3 DNA: TGTGCCAGCAGCGTAGAAAGCGGGAGCTCCTACAATGAGCAGTTCTTC

J gene: TRBJ2-7
D gene: TRBD1
CDR3 length: 14
clone size: many
V gene: TRBV9
CDR3 protein: CASSVQGADGEQYF
CDR3 DNA: TGTGCCAGCAGCGTCCAGGGGGCTGATGGCGAGCAGTACTTC

J gene: TRBJ1-6
D gene: -
CDR3 length: 13
clone size: many
V gene: TRBV9
CDR3 protein: CASSGSAHSPLHF
CDR3 DNA: TGTGCCAGCAGCGGGTCGGCCCATTCACCCCTCCACTTT

J gene: TRBJ2-3
D gene: TRBD2
CDR3 length: 15
clone size: many
V gene: TRBV9
CDR3 protein: CASSPMGTSADTQYF
CDR3 DNA: TGTGCCAGCAGCCCAATGGGGACTAGCGCAGATACGCAGTATTTT

J gene: TRBJ2-1
D gene: -
CDR3 length: 14
clone size: many
V gene: TRBV9
CDR3 protein: CASSVGNAYNEQFF
CDR3 DNA: TGTGCCAGCAGCGTAGGGAACGCCTACAATGAGCAGTTCTTC

J gene: TRBJ2-3
D gene: TRBD2
CDR3 length: 17
clone size: many
V gene: TRBV9
CDR3 protein: CASSPRPAGAITDTQYF
CDR3 DNA: TGTGCCAGCAGTCCACGGCCAGCGGGGGCCATCACAGATACGCAGTATTTT

J gene: TRBJ2-1
D gene: TRBD2
CDR3 length: 17
clone size: many
V gene: TRBV9
CDR3 protein: CASSVALSSGGSDEQFF
CDR3 DNA: TGTGCCAGCAGCGTAGCTCTCTCTAGCGGGGGGAGTGATGAGCAGTTCTTC

J gene: TRBJ2-2
D gene: -
CDR3 length: 12
clone size: many
V gene: TRBV9
CDR3 protein: CASSVGLGELFF
CDR3 DNA: TGTGCCAGCAGCGTAGGCCTCGGGGAGCTGTTTTTT

J gene: TRBJ1-5
D gene: TRBD1
CDR3 length: 14
clone size: many
V gene: TRBV9
CDR3 protein: CASSTGTGNQPQHF
CDR3 DNA: TGTGCCAGCAGCACCGGGACAGGGAACCAGCCCCAGCATTTT

J gene: TRBJ2-5
D gene: -
CDR3 length: 12
clone size: many
V gene: TRBV9
CDR3 protein: CASRGIQETQYF
CDR3 DNA: TGTGCCAGCAGGGGGATCCAAGAGACCCAGTACTTC

J gene: TRBJ2-3
D gene: -
CDR3 length: 17
clone size: many
V gene: TRBV9
CDR3 protein: CASSVEGRTISTDTQYF
CDR3 DNA: TGTGCCAGCAGCGTAGAGGGCAGAACCATTAGCACAGATACGCAGTATTTT

J gene: TRBJ2-1
D gene: TRBD2
CDR3 length: 13
clone size: medium-sized
V gene: TRBV9
CDR3 protein: CASSAAGVNEQFF
CDR3 DNA: TGTGCCAGCAGCGCAGCGGGAGTCAATGAGCAGTTCTTC

J gene: TRBJ2-3
D gene: -
CDR3 length: 16
clone size: many
V gene: TRBV9
CDR3 protein: CASSVEVGGASDTQYF
CDR3 DNA: TGTGCCAGCAGCGTAGAAGTAGGGGGGGCATCAGATACGCAGTATTTT

J gene: TRBJ1-1
D gene: TRBD1
CDR3 length: 13
clone size: many
V gene: TRBV9
CDR3 protein: CASSGWTGAEAFF
CDR3 DNA: TGTGCCAGCAGCGGCTGGACAGGGGCTGAAGCTTTCTTT

J gene: TRBJ2-7
D gene: -
CDR3 length: 10
clone size: many
V gene: TRBV7-6
CDR3 protein: CVGGAYEQYF
CDR3 DNA: TGTGTCGGTGGGGCCTACGAGCAGTACTTC

J gene: TRBJ1-1
D gene: -
CDR3 length: 12
clone size: many
V gene: TRBV9
CDR3 protein: CASSEINTEAFF
CDR3 DNA: TGTGCCAGCAGCGAGATTAACACTGAAGCTTTCTTT

J gene: TRBJ2-3
D gene: TRBD1
CDR3 length: 17
clone size: many
V gene: TRBV9
CDR3 protein: CASSGAPDRGYTDTQYF
CDR3 DNA: TGTGCCAGCAGCGGGGCCCCAGACAGGGGATATACAGATACGCAGTATTTT

J gene: TRBJ2-7
D gene: -
CDR3 length: 14
clone size: many
V gene: TRBV9
CDR3 protein: CASSVGRGSYEQYF
CDR3 DNA: TGTGCCAGCAGCGTAGGAAGGGGGAGCTACGAGCAGTACTTC

J gene: TRBJ2-5
D gene: TRBD1
CDR3 length: 15
clone size: many
V gene: TRBV9
CDR3 protein: CASSTRDRGSETQYF
CDR3 DNA: TGTGCCAGCAGCACTCGGGACAGGGGGTCAGAGACCCAGTACTTC

J gene: TRBJ2-7
D gene: -
CDR3 length: 15
clone size: many
V gene: TRBV9
CDR3 protein: CASSVGGQGPYEQYF
CDR3 DNA: TGTGCCAGCAGCGTAGGAGGCCAAGGGCCCTACGAGCAGTACTTC

J gene: TRBJ2-2
D gene: -
CDR3 length: 14
clone size: medium-sized
V gene: TRBV9
CDR3 protein: CASSVGVNTGELFF
CDR3 DNA: TGTGCCAGCAGCGTCGGTGTCAACACCGGGGAGCTGTTTTTT